This entry concerns a single T cell receptor (beta chain). Its specificity is unknown. The junction and the germline gene differ at one end; a read error may be behind it. The data belong to a study of tumor and adjacent non-tumor tissue in lung cancer. The wider study: The cohort had roughly 12 adenocarcinoma, a couple of squamous cell and 1 small cell patients. Points from the study as a whole: Tumor tissue had significantly higher TCR diversity than normal lung. Normal lung showed higher cumulative top 100 clone frequency than tumor.

This sample's RNA came from whole unsorted tissue. The normal lung tissue was taken more than 3 cm from the tumor edge. A modified ARM-PCR protocol with three rounds of nested PCR amplified TCRbeta. From the multiplex PCR reads, TCRdb called clonotypes with MiXCR, one entry per CDR3 protein. Found here are about 98,000 distinct CDR3 sequences, 80% of them singletons; the top ten hold about 29%. The CDR3 has 16 residues. Germline loops: CDR1 MNHNS, CDR2 SASEGT. Sequenced input: distant non-tumor lung tissue. The rearrangement uses TRBV6-1 and TRBJ2-1, with D hard to call. The receptor was isolated from a man aged 60 to 75 with small cell lung cancer. The DNA of the CDR3 is TGTGCCAGCGGTGAACTGTACGGGCGAACCTGGGATGAGGAGTTCTTC. Protein sequence: CASGELYGRTWDEEFF.